The 13 T cell receptor beta chains listed next were all sequenced from one sample in a study of metastatic and nonmetastatic thyroid tumors. Treatment of any kind had been given to no patient before thyroid surgery. TCRdb re-clonotyped the PCR reads via MiXCR. The table includes about 16,000 clones, under 35% detected once. The material sequenced was adjacent normal tissue. The receptors shown here come from a female donor with papillary thyroid cancer or a benign thyroid nodule (not recorded which). Some clones in this sample may be carry-over from other donors' samples.

The CDR3, as DNA: TGTGCCAGCAGTTACTCGTTCCAGGGGGGACGGTACTTC. Residues: CASSYSFQGGRYF. The chain recombines TRBV6-2 or TRBV6-3 with TRBJ2-7; a weak D match, TRBD1 (7 bases). This CDR3 spans 13 amino acids. CDR1 MNHEY and CDR2 SVGEGT come from the germline V gene. Trimming shortened V by 0 bases and J by 12 bases, and 15 bases separated the two germline ends.

This clone occurred a few times. The genes are TRBV6-2 or TRBV6-3 and TRBJ2-5, with D maybe TRBD2 (7 bases). The CDR3 is 14 residues long. In germline, CDR1 is MNHEY, CDR2 SVGEGT. Deletions cut 8 bases from V and 5 bases from J, with 18 bases between. CDR3 sequence (DNA): TGTGCCAGCGGTATAGGGGGGGCGAAGGAGACCCAGTACTTC. It codes for CASGIGGAKETQYF.

This clone was counted only a few times. CDR3 sequence reads: CASSVDSDEQFF. CDR3 nucleotides: TGTGCCAGCAGCGTGGATAGCGATGAGCAGTTCTTC. The chain employs TRBV9 and TRBJ2-1; the D gene is possibly TRBD2 (5 bases). The CDR3 is 12 amino acids. Trimming pared 2 bases from V and 8 bases from J, leaving 8 bases between. Germline V gives CDR1 SGDLS, CDR2 YYNGEE. Full variable domain (rest looked up from reference TRBV9 and TRBJ2-1): DSGVTQTPKHLITATGQRVTLRCSPRSGDLSVYWYQQSLDQGLQFLIQYYNGEERAKGNILERFSAQQFPDLHSELNLSSLELGDSALYFCASSVDSDEQFFGPGTRLTVL.

This chain joins TRBV5-1 and TRBJ2-3; D possibly corresponds to TRBD1 (6 bases). CDR3 length: 14 residues. CDR1 is SGHRS and CDR2 is YFSETQ in the germline V gene. The ends were cut back, 2 bases at V and 3 bases at J, with 10 bases in the middle. Written as DNA, the CDR3 is TGCGCCAGCAGCTTACAGGGTAAAACAGATACGCAGTATTTT. The encoded protein is CASSLQGKTDTQYF.

The genes are TRBV20-1 and TRBJ1-2, with D possibly being TRBD1 (6 bases). This CDR3 region has 14 residues. With 7 bases removed from V and 1 base from J, the gap between germline ends came to 16 bases. CDR1 DFQATT and CDR2 SNEGSKA come from the germline V gene (reference sequence). CDR3 amino acids: CSVGRDTFNYGYTF. CDR3 DNA: TGCAGTGTTGGACGGGACACTTTTAACTATGGCTACACCTTC.

This clone was detected ten times or more. J is TRBJ2-7 and V is TRBV5-1, with D maybe TRBD2 (6 bases). The germline CDR1 and CDR2 sequences are SGHRS and YFSETQ. The CDR3 is 13 residues long. V shed 0 bases and J shed 6 bases, with 10 bases lying between them. CDR3 protein: CASSLEVGGEQYF. The CDR3 DNA follows: TGCGCCAGCAGCTTGGAGGTGGGGGGCGAGCAGTACTTC.

The chain links TRBV11-2 to TRBJ2-1; TRBD2 matches 9 bases. CDR3 length: 17 amino acids. In germline, CDR1 is SGHAT, CDR2 FQNNGV. The junction had 8 bases not matched to a gene; V was cut back by 5 bases and J by 0 bases. The CDR3 DNA is TGTGCCAGCAGCAGATTAGCGGGAGTCTCCTCCTACAATGAGCAGTTCTTC. Amino acids: CASSRLAGVSSYNEQFF. The entire variable domain, with the rest obtained from reference TRBV11-2 and TRBJ2-1, is as follows: EAGVAQSPRYKIIEKRQSVAFWCNPISGHATLYWYQQILGQGPKLLIQFQNNGVVDDSQLPKDRFSAERLKGVDSTLKIQPAKLEDSAVYLCASSRLAGVSSYNEQFFGPGTRLTVL.

This chain connects TRBV2 to TRBJ1-1; no clear D. The length of the CDR3 is 14 residues. Germline V gene lookup returns CDR1 SNHLY and CDR2 FYNNEI. V was shortened by 5 bases and J by 1 base, with 11 bases between the two germline ends. For the CDR3, the DNA is TGTGCCAGCAGTTCCTTTGGGAGGAACACTGAAGCTTTCTTT. Translating gives CASSSFGRNTEAFF.

The CDR3 loop is CASRHTSGSYEQYF. CDR3 in DNA: TGTGCCAGCAGACACACTAGCGGCTCCTACGAGCAGTACTTC. The V call is TRBV28, the J call TRBJ2-7; 8 bases fit TRBD2. The CDR3 runs to 14 residues. V shed 6 bases, J shed 0 bases, and the junction held 4 bases outside the gene matches. The V gene's germline CDR1 is MDHEN and CDR2 SYDVKM.

CDR3 in DNA: TGCGCCAGCAGCACAAGCTGGGGTTTGAACACTGAAGCTTTCTTT. It is translated as CASSTSWGLNTEAFF. This chain joins TRBV5-1 and TRBJ1-1; D is unclear. This CDR3 contains 15 residues. Trimming removed 4 bases from V and 0 bases from J, with 13 bases in between. Germline CDR1 SGHRS, CDR2 YFSETQ.

This chain uses TRBV6-2 or TRBV6-3 with TRBJ2-3; TRBD2 might be the D (6 bases). The length of the CDR3 is 15 residues. Per germline, CDR1 MNHEY and CDR2 SVGEGT. V lost 4 bases and J lost 1, with 12 bases in between. The CDR3 is CASSLGGICTDTQYF. The DNA of the CDR3 is TGTGCCAGCAGTTTGGGCGGGATATGCACAGATACGCAGTATTTT.

The chain carries TRBV12-3 or TRBV12-4 and TRBJ2-7; tentative D call: TRBD2 (6 bases). The V end lost 4 bases, the J end lost 6 bases, and 7 bases lay between the germline ends. This CDR3 contains 11 residues. Written as DNA, the CDR3 is TGTGCCAGCAGTTCGGGGGTCGAGCAGTACTTC. It specifies CASSSGVEQYF.

This clone was picked up a small number of times. As DNA, the CDR3 is TGTGCCAGCAGTCTGGAGACCGGGGAGCTGTTTTTT. Amino acid sequence: CASSLETGELFF. This chain joins TRBV2 and TRBJ2-2; D unresolved. The CDR3 runs to 12 residues. With 5 bases removed from V and 5 bases from J, the gap between germline ends came to 6 bases. Germline V gene lookup returns CDR1 SNHLY and CDR2 FYNNEI.